This TCR beta chain was observed in a study of T-cell reconstitution after alpha-beta-depleted transplantation in children. Unique molecular identifiers were used to barcode this TCRbeta library. TCRdb used MiXCR to reprocess the PCR reads, holding one entry per CDR3 protein. This table holds some 840,000 distinct CDR3 sequences, 16% found once. This clonotype was detected many times. Its antigen is not known. Per germline, CDR1 KGHSH and CDR2 LQKENI. There are 15 residues in the CDR3. The V and J ends lost 2 bases and 4 bases, in that order; junction bases with no gene match: 4. Study results and caveats: As was reported, about two months after transplant, alpha-beta T cells came from several hundred expanded graft clones. At day 60, the high TCRbeta diversity found in some patients originated from recipient T cells and thymic progenitors that had survived. Counts and diversity of T cells one year after transplant came mostly from newly produced T cells.

The origin of this receptor is a male patient younger than 18 who had a stem cell transplant for acute lymphoblastic leukemia, so the T cells may come from the graft donor. The sample consisted of PBMCs, mostly from graft donor cells, taken 360 days after TCRalphabeta/CD19-depleted stem cell transplant. The rearrangement joins TRBV18 to TRBJ1-5; 8 bases fit TRBD1. DNA for the CDR3: TGTGCCAGCTCACCAGCAGGACAGGGAAATCAGCCCCAGCATTTT. It encodes CASSPAGQGNQPQHF.